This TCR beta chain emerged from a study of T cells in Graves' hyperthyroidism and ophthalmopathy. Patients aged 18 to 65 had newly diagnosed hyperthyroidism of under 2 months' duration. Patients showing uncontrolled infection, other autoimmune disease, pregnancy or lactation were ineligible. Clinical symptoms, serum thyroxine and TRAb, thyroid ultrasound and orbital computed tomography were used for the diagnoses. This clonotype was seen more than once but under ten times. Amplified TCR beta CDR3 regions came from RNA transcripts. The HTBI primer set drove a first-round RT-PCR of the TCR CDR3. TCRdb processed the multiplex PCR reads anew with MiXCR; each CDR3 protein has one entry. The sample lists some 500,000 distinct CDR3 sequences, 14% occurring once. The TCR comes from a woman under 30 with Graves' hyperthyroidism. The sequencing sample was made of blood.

The DNA of the CDR3 is TGTGCCAGCAGCTTACGGCCCGGACAGGGTAACACTGAAGCTTTCTTT. The encoded protein is CASSLRPGQGNTEAFF. The chain links TRBV7-9 to TRBJ1-1; the match to TRBD1 covers 8 bases. The V segment lost 2 bases and the J segment 2 bases; nucleotides outside the gene matches: 7. CDR1 and CDR2 (germline): SEHNR, FQNEAQ (reference sequence). This CDR3 comprises 16 residues.